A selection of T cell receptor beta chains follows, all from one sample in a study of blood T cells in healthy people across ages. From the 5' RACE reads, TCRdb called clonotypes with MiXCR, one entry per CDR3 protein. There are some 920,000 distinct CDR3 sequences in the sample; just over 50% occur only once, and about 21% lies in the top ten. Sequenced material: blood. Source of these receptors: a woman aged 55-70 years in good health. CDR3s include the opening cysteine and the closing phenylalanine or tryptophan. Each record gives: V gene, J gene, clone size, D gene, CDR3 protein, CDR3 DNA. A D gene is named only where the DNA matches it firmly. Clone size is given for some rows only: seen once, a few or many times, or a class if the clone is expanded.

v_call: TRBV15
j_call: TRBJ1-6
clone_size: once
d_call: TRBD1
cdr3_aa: CATSRRTGPSPLHF
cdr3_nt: TGTGCCACCAGCAGGAGGACAGGGCCTTCACCCCTCCACTTT

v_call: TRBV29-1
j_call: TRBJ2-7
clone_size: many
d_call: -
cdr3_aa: CSAGANGEQYF
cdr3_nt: TGCAGCGCGGGAGCCAATGGCGAGCAGTACTTC

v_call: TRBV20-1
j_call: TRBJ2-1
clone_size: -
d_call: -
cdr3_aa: CGARPTVGYTYNEQFF
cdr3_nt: TGCGGTGCTAGGCCCACCGTGGGATATACTTACAATGAGCAGTTCTTC

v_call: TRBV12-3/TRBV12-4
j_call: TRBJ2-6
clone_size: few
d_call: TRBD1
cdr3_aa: CASSDRDSYSGANVLTF
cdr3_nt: TGTGCCAGCAGTGACCGGGACAGTTACTCTGGGGCCAACGTCCTGACTTTC

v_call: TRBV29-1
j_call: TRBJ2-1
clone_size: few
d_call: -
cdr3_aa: CSVEVGGVWEQFF
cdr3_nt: TGCAGCGTTGAAGTCGGCGGGGTATGGGAGCAGTTCTTC

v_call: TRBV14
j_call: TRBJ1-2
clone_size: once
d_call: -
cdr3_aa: CASSQELRVGYTF
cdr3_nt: TGTGCCAGCAGCCAAGAGCTCAGGGTTGGCTACACCTTC

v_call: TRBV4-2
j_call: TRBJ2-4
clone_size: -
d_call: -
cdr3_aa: CASSQEREGVKNIQYF
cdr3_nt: TGTGCCAGCAGCCAAGAACGCGAAGGGGTAAAAAACATTCAGTACTTC

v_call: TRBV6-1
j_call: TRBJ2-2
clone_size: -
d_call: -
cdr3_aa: CASGADFGELFF
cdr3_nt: TGTGCCAGCGGGGCGGATTTCGGGGAGCTGTTTTTT

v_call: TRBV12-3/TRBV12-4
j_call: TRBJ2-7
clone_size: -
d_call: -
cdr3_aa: CASSVTGPYEQYF
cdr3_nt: TGTGCCAGCAGTGTGACAGGACCCTACGAGCAGTACTTC

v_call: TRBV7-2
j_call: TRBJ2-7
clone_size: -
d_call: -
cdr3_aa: CASSLYPAGRPYEQYF
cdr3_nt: TGTGCCAGCAGCTTATATCCCGCGGGCCGTCCCTACGAGCAGTACTTC

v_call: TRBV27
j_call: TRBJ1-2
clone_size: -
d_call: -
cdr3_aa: CASSFRDNSGGYTF
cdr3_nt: TGTGCCAGCAGTTTCCGGGACAACTCGGGTGGCTACACCTTC

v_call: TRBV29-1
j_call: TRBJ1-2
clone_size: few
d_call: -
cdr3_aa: CSVAESGLYTF
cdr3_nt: TGCAGCGTTGCGGAATCGGGACTGTACACCTTC

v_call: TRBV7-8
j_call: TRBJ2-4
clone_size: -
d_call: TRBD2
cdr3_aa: CASSLTTSGNVLTKNIQYF
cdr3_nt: TGTGCCAGCAGCCTTACCACTAGCGGGAACGTTTTAACCAAAAACATTCAGTACTTC

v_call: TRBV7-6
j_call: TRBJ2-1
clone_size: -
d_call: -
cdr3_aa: CASSFVTGVVDEQFF
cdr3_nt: TGTGCCAGCAGCTTCGTAACGGGAGTCGTGGATGAGCAGTTCTTC

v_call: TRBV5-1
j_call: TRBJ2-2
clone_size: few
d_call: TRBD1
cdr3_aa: CASSPQGADTGELFF
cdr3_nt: TGCGCCAGCAGCCCACAGGGGGCTGACACCGGGGAGCTGTTTTTT

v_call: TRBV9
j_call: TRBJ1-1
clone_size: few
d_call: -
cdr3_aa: CASTRNTEAFF
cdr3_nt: TGTGCCAGCACTCGGAACACTGAAGCTTTCTTT

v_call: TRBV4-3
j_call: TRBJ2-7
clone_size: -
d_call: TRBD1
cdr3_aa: CASSQDGTGISSEQYF
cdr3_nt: TGCGCCAGCAGCCAAGACGGGACAGGGATCTCCTCCGAGCAGTACTTC

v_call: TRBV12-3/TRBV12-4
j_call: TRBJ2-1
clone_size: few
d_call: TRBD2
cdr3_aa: CASSTRSGRTYNEQFF
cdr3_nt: TGTGCCAGCAGCACACGTAGCGGGAGAACCTACAATGAGCAGTTCTTC

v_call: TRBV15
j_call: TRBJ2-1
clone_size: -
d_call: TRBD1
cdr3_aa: CATSTGTGRYNEQFF
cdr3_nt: TGTGCCACCAGCACCGGGACAGGGCGTTACAATGAGCAGTTCTTC

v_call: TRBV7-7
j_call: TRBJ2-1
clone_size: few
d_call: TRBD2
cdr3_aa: CASSGGRANEQFF
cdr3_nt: TGTGCCAGCAGCGGCGGGAGGGCCAATGAGCAGTTCTTC

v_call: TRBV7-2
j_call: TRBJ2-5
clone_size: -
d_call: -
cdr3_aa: CASSPMGKQETQYF
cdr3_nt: TGTGCCAGCAGCCCTATGGGGAAGCAAGAGACCCAGTACTTC

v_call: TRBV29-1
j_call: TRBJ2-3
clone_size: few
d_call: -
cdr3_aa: CSVVSHSGDTQYF
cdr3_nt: TGCAGCGTTGTATCCCACAGCGGAGATACGCAGTATTTT

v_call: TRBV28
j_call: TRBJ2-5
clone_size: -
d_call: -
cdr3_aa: CASSPAVVLETQYF
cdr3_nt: TGTGCCAGCAGCCCTGCAGTCGTCCTGGAGACCCAGTACTTC

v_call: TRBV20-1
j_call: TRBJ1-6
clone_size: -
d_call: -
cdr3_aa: CSAREANSPLHF
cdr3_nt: TGCAGTGCTAGAGAGGCCAACTCACCCCTCCACTTT

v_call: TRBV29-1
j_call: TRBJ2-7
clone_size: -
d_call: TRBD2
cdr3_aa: CSVLAVFSYNEQYF
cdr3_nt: TGCAGCGTTCTAGCGGTATTCTCCTACAATGAGCAGTACTTC

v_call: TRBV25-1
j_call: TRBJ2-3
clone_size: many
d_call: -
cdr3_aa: CASSERGRGTDTQYF
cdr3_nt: TGTGCCAGCAGTGAGCGGGGAAGGGGTACAGATACGCAGTATTTT

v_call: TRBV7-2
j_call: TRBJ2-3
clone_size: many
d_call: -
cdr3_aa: CASSLLLGSTDTQYF
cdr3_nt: TGTGCCAGCAGCTTGTTACTAGGTAGCACAGATACGCAGTATTTT

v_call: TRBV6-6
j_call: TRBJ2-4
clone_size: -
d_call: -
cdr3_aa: CASSYLPWKELNIQYF
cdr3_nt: TGTGCCAGCAGTTACCTCCCTTGGAAAGAGCTAAACATTCAGTACTTC